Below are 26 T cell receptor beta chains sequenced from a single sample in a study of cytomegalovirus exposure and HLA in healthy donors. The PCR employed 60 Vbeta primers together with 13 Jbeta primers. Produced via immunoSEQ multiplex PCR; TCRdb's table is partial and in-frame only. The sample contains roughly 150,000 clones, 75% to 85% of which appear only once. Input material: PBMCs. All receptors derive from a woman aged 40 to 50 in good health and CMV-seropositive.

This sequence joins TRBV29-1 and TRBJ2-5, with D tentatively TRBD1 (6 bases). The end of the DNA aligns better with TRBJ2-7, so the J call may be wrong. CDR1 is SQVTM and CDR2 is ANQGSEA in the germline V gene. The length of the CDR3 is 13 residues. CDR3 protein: CSARRGSTYEQYF. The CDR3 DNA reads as TGCAGCGCTCGTAGGGGGAGTACCTACGAGCAGTACTTC.

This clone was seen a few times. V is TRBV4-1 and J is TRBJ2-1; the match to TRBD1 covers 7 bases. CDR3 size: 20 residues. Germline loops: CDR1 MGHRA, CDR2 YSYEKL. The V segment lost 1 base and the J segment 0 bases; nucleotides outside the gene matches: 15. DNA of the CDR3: TGCGCCAGCAGCCAAGTGCCCGGGACAGCCCCGAAAGACTCCTACAATGAGCAGTTCTTC. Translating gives CASSQVPGTAPKDSYNEQFF.

The CDR3 reads CASSEPGTRGLNTEAFF. In DNA, the CDR3 is TGTGCCAGCAGCGAACCCGGGACAAGAGGTTTGAACACTGAAGCTTTCTTT. This sequence joins TRBV7-9 and TRBJ1-1; TRBD1 is a possible D gene (6 bases). The CDR3 consists of 17 residues. CDR1 SEHNR and CDR2 FQNEAQ come from the germline V gene (reference sequence). V lost 5 bases to trimming and J lost 0 bases, with 19 bases between them.

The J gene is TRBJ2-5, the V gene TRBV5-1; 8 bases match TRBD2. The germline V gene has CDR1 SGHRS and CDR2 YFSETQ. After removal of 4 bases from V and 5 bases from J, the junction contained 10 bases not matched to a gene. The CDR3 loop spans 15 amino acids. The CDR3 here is CASSDPSGSIETQYF. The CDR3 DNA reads TGCGCCAGCAGCGATCCGAGCGGGAGCATTGAGACCCAGTACTTC.

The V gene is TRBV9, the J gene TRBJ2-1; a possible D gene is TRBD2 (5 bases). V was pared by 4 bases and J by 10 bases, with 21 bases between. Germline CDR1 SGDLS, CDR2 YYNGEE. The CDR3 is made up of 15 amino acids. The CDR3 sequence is CASSPQAQAREEQFF. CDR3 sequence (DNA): TGTGCCAGCAGCCCCCAAGCACAAGCGAGGGAGGAGCAGTTCTTC. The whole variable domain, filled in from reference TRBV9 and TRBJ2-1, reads DSGVTQTPKHLITATGQRVTLRCSPRSGDLSVYWYQQSLDQGLQFLIQYYNGEERAKGNILERFSAQQFPDLHSELNLSSLELGDSALYFCASSPQAQAREEQFFGPGTRLTVL.

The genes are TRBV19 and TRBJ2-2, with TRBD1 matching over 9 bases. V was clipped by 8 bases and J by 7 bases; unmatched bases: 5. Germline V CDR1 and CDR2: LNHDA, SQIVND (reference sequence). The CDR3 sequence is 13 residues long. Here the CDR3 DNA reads TGTGCCAGTTTGGGACAGGGTGTCGGGGAGCTGTTTTTT. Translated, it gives CASLGQGVGELFF.

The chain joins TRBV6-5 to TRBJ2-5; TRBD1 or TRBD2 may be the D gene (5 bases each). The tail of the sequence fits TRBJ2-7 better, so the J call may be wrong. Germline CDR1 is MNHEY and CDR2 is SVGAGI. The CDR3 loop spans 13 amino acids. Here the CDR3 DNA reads TGTGCCAGCAGTGACTATGGGGGCTACGAGCAGTACTTC. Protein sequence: CASSDYGGYEQYF.

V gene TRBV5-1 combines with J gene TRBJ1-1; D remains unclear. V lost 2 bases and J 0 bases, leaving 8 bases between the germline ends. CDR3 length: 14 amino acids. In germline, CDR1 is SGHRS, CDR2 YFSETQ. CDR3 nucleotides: TGCGCCAGCAGCTTACAGTGGATGAACACTGAAGCTTTCTTT. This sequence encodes CASSLQWMNTEAFF. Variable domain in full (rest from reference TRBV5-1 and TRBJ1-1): KAGVTQTPRYLIKTRGQQVTLSCSPISGHRSVSWYQQTPGQGLQFLFEYFSETQRNKGNFPGRFSGRQFSNSRSEMNVSTLELGDSALYLCASSLQWMNTEAFFGQGTRLTVV.

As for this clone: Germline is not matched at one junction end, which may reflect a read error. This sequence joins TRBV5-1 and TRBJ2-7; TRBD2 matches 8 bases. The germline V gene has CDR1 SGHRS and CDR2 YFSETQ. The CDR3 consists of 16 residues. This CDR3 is CASSFRGLAYPSEKYF. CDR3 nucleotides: TGCGCCAGCAGCTTCCGAGGACTAGCCTACCCCTCCGAGAAGTACTTC.

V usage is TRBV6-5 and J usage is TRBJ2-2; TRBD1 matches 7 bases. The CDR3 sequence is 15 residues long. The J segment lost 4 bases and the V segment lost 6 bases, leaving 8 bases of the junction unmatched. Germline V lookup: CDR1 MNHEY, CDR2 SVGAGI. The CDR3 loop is CASSPQTGTTGELFF. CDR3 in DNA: TGTGCCAGCAGCCCACAGACAGGGACCACCGGGGAGCTGTTTTTT.

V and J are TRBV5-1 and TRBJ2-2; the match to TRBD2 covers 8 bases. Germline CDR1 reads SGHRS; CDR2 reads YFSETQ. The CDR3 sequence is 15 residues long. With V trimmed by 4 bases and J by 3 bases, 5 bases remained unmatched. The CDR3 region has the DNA TGCGCCAGCAGCCTCGGACTAGCTTACACCGGGGAGCTGTTTTTT. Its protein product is CASSLGLAYTGELFF. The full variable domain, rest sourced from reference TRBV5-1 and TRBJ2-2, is KAGVTQTPRYLIKTRGQQVTLSCSPISGHRSVSWYQQTPGQGLQFLFEYFSETQRNKGNFPGRFSGRQFSNSRSEMNVSTLELGDSALYLCASSLGLAYTGELFFGEGSRLTVL.

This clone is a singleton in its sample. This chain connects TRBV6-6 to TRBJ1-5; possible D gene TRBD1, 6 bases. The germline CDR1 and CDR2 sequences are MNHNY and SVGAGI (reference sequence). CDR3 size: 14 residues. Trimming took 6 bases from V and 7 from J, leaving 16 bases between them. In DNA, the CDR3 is TGTGCCAGCAGCAAGGGCGGGAGGGGGCAGCCCCAGCATTTT. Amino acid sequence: CASSKGGRGQPQHF.

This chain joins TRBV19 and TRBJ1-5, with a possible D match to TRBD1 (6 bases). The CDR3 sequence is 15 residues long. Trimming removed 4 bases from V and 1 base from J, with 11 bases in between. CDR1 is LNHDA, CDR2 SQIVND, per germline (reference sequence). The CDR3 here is CASSTGTRSNQPQHF. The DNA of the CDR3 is TGTGCCAGTAGTACAGGGACAAGAAGCAATCAGCCCCAGCATTTT.

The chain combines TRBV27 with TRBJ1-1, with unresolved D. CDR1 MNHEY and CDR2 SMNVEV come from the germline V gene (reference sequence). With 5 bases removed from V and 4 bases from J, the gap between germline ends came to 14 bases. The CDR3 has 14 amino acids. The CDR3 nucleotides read TGTGCCAGCAGTCCGTTGGGCGTGAGCACTGAAGCTTTCTTT. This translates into CASSPLGVSTEAFF.

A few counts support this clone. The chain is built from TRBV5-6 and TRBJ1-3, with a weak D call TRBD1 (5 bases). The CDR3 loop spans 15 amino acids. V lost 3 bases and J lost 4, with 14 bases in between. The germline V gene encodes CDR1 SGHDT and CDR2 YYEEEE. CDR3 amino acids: CASSSPTVYGNTIYF. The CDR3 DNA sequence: TGTGCCAGCAGCTCCCCGACAGTTTACGGAAACACCATATATTTT.

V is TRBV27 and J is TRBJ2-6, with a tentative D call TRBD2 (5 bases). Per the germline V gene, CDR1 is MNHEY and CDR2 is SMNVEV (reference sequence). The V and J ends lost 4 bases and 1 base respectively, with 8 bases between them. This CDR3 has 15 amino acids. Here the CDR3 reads CASSSEGSGANVLTF. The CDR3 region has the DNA TGTGCCAGCAGTTCCGAGGGTTCTGGGGCCAACGTCCTGACTTTC.

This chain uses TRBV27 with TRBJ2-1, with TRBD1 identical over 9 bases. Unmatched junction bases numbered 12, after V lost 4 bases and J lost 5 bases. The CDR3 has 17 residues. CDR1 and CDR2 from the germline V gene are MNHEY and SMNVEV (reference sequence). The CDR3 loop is CASSYLSRDRVNNEQFF. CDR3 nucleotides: TGTGCCAGCAGTTATCTAAGCCGGGACAGGGTTAACAATGAGCAGTTCTTC.

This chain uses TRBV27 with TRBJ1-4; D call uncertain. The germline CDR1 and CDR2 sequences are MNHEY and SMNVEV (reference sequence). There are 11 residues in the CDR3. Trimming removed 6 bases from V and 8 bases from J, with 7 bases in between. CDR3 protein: CASRSVEKLFF. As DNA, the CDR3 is TGTGCCAGCAGATCGGTGGAAAAACTGTTTTTT.

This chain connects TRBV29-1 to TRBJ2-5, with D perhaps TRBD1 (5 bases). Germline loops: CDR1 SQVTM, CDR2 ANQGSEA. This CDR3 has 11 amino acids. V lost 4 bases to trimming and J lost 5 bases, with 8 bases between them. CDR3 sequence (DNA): TGCAGCGTTGGGAAGGGGGAGACCCAGTACTTC. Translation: CSVGKGETQYF.

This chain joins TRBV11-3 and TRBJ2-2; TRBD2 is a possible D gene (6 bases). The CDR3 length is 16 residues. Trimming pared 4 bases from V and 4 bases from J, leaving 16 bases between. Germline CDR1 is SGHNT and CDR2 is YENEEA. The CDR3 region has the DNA TGTGCCAGCAGCTCGGGCGGGAATCTCCTCACCGGGGAGCTGTTTTTT. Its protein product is CASSSGGNLLTGELFF.

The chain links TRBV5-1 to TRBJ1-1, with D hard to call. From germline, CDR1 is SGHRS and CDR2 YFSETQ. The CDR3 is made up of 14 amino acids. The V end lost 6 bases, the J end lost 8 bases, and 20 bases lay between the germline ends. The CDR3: CASTARDPSFEAFF. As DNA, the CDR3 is TGCGCCAGCACCGCCCGGGATCCCTCCTTCGAAGCTTTCTTT.

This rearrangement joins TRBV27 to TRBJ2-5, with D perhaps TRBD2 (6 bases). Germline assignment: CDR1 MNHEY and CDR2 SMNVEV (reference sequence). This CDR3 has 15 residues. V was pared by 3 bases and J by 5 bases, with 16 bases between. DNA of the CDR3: TGTGCCAGCAGTTTCACTAGTGCGGGGAGGGAGACCCAGTACTTC. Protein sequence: CASSFTSAGRETQYF.

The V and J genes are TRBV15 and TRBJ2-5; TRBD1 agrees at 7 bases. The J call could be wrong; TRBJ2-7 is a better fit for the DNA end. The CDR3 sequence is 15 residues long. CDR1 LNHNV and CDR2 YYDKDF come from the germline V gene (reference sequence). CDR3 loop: CATSRRGLTSYEQYF. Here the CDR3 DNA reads TGTGCCACCAGCAGAAGGGGGCTCACCTCCTACGAGCAGTACTTC.

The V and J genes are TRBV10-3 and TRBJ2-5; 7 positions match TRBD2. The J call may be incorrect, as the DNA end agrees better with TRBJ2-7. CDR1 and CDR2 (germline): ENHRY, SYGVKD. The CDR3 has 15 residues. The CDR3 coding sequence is TGTGCCATCAGTGAGGATAGCGGGCAGACCTACGAGCAGTACTTC. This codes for CAISEDSGQTYEQYF.

CDR3 amino acids: CSVALAGVDTQYF. The CDR3 bases are TGCAGCGTTGCCCTAGCGGGAGTCGATACGCAGTATTTT. V is TRBV29-1 and J is TRBJ2-3; 10 bases are a match to TRBD2. Per the germline V gene, CDR1 is SQVTM and CDR2 is ANQGSEA. This CDR3 is 13 amino acids long. V shed 4 bases, J shed 6 bases, and the junction held 4 bases outside the gene matches.

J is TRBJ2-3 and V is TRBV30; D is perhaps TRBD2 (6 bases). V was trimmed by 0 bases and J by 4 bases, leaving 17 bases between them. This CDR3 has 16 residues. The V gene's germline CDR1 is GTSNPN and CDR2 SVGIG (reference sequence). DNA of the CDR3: TGTGCCTGGAGTGTACGGGGCGGAGGGGTTGCAGATACGCAGTATTTT. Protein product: CAWSVRGGGVADTQYF.